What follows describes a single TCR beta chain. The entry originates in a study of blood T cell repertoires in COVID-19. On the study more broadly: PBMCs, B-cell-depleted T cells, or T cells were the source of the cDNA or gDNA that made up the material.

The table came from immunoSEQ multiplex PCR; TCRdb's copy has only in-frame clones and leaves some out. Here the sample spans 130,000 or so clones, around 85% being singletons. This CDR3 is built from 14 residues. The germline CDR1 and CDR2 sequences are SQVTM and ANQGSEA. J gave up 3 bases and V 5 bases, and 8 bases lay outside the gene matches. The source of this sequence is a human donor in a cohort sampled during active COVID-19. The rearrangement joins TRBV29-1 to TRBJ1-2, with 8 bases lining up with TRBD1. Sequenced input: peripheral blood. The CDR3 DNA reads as TGCAGCGTTCTTCCCCGACAGGGGTACTATGGCTACACCTTC. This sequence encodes CSVLPRQGYYGYTF.